This T cell receptor (beta chain) was observed in a study of cytomegalovirus exposure and HLA in healthy donors (dated by TCRdb to the late 2010s). About the investigation overall: According to an earlier analysis of several hundred of the donors, 150 million to 200 million T cells yielded some 120 million unique TCR beta sequences and more than 250 Gb of sequence data. A separate validation cohort of more than 100 different subjects was used in addition to the roughly 640-subject first cohort. In the later analysis, no new phenotypic data were used to find candidate immune exposures; instead, reliance was placed on TCR beta sequences and their occurrence across donors. Genome-wide SNP genotypes for about three fifths of the 666 donors were used in a later genetic analysis, which treated that subset as a discovery cohort. All discovery cohort repertoires had been generated using a single sequencing platform. The number of donors typed differed by locus, with roughly 620-630 for A, B, C, DRB1 and DQB1, roughly 520 for DQA1, approximately 570 for DPA1, and around 460 for DPB1. The study aimed to test whether cataloging public T cell receptors could reveal signatures of past pathogen exposure. Because of strong linkage in the cohort, roughly 5 DR-DQ haplotypes were treated as single units for association and clustering. Using immunosequencing, the study profiled T cell repertoires from some 670 subjects and related those repertoires to cytomegalovirus serostatus. In a later analysis, previously published TCR beta repertoires from 500 to 750 donors were re-analyzed and high-resolution HLA genotyping was added so that TCR occurrence patterns could be studied. Across about 380 genotyped donors of the cohort, an average of 235,054 unique TCR beta nucleotide sequences per donor were sequenced, and 15% to 20% of those sequences were non-productive. About 330 gigabases of sequencing data and around 85 million unique TCR sequences made up an early release that covered several hundred HLA-typed donors. Both class I and class II loci were covered by HLA typing, at four-digit resolution. In an earlier analysis of about 590 of the donors, high-throughput TCR beta sequencing was used to judge whether each TCR beta V gene segment behaved as functional or pseudogenic. Among the roughly 390 genotyped donors, approximately 82% belonged to the genetic ancestry cluster associated with self-reported Caucasian donors. To predict cytomegalovirus infection status, the study brought together high-throughput TCR immunosequencing, statistical association of individual TCRs with disease status, and machine learning. Donor age, sex, ethnicity and CMV serostatus were collected together with the repertoire data.

In total, approximately 700 healthy bone marrow donors made up the cohort. All cohort members were sampled while nominally healthy, although unrecorded immune exposures were likely present. The donor was CMV seronegative and belonged to the group of under 400 seronegative cohort members. A peripheral blood sample was provided by each donor, and peripheral blood mononuclear cells were used for TCR beta sequencing. The Qiagen DNeasy Blood Extraction Kit was used to extract genomic DNA from the blood cell samples. Library creation used the immunoSEQ multiplex PCR assay. A mixture of 60 forward primers for TCR Vbeta segments and 13 reverse primers for TCR Jbeta segments was used in the multiplex PCR. The CDR3 region of rearranged TCR beta genes was amplified from genomic DNA by a multiplex PCR assay. The Illumina HiSeq System was used to sequence the amplified TCR beta libraries as 87-base-pair reads. Turning to the authors' computational methods: Across the 600 to 700 repertoires, a later analysis counted 80 million or so unique TCR beta chains, roughly 11 million of which were shared by at least two donors. Raw reads were error-corrected and collapsed into unique sequences by a nearest-neighbor algorithm in which closely related sequences were merged to remove PCR and sequencing errors. CDR3 sequences were aligned to IMGT reference sequences to assign V, D and J gene segments. For a sequence to be retained, a match of at least six nucleotides to both a V gene segment and a J gene segment was required. A rearrangement counted as productive if the CDR3 had no stop codons and remained in frame with V and J, and every other rearrangement counted as non-productive. CDR3 was defined according to IMGT convention as the region running from the second conserved V-encoded cysteine to the conserved J-encoded phenylalanine. The earlier analysis of 500 to 650 of the donors excluded any sequence lacking an unambiguous match to a single V gene segment. An earlier analysis of some 610 of the donors called V segments functional above 56.7% productive rearrangements and segregating when the between-donor standard deviation exceeded 5%. To diagnose cytomegalovirus status from the catalog of TCR beta chain sequences, a statistical classification framework was built. In a later analysis, V and J genes were assigned by comparing TCR nucleotide sequences against IMGT/GENE-DB human TR gene sequences. In a later analysis, CDR3 sequences and most-parsimonious VDJ recombination scenarios were assigned using the TCRdist pipeline. In a later analysis, each TCR beta chain was defined by its CDR3 amino acid sequence together with its V-gene family, and reads without a unique V-gene family were excluded. To address suspected cross-contamination and a sequencing artifact, a later analysis removed roughly 640 highly shared, low-generation-probability nucleotide sequences. In a later analysis, a clonal expansion index for each public chain was calculated from normalized within-repertoire ranks of inferred template counts. In a later analysis, generation probabilities were computed with a VDJ recombination model fitted to out-of-frame rearrangements, and the resulting probabilities were checked against IGoR. In a later analysis, hypergeometric tests were used to score TCR-TCR, TCR-HLA and TCR-CMV co-occurrence, with a repertoire-size bias correction applied to TCR pairs. False discovery rates were estimated in a later analysis by permuting HLA or CMV assignments 20 times. A later analysis grouped co-occurring TCRs with DBSCAN, adding TCRdist sequence similarity when clustering within HLA-allele-positive subsets. For co-occurrence clustering, repertoires with fewer than 30,000 or more than 120,000 public chains were excluded, along with about five repertoires with anomalous nucleotide sharing. The immuneACCESS repertoire file appears here via TCRdb, limited to in-frame rearrangements. These files lack a portion of the clones; in checked studies, under half of the deficit traces to unresolved V genes, and the cause of the others is not known. V and J calls and clone size are those listed in that table; D and trimming were worked out from the DNA. In all, the sample holds more than 95,000 clones, and around 81% of those were seen once. The ten largest clonotypes hold 3% to 4% of the sample.

The investigation overall reported the following: In a later analysis, most CMV-associated TCR beta chains were found to appear HLA-restricted, with HLA associations seemingly driven largely by CMV exposure. Correlated functional status among segregating V segments might be attributable to linkage disequilibrium, but an unknown experimental factor could not be ruled out. The authors suggested that the approach could potentially be extended to other disease states and immunological phenotypes. A group of highly shared sequence variants was considered likely to be a technical artifact of the sequencing pipeline. The earlier analysis of approximately 590 of the donors excluded fewer than 20 rarely observed V segments, including chromosome 9 orphons, because counts were too low. In a later analysis, HLA-associated TCR beta chains showed more clonal expansion and lower generation probabilities than non-associated chains that were equally common. Across donors, most TCR sequences were observed very rarely, whereas some public TCRs were present in many individuals. In the study, approximately 160 TCR beta chains were listed as associated with cytomegalovirus. Sequencing depth was assumed to be roughly uniform across donors in the presence/absence analyses, though that assumption may not hold. In a later genetic analysis, a missense DCLRE1C variant was associated with V-gene and J-gene trimming of TCR beta chains, and the association was replicated in an independent cohort. Three of the identified cytomegalovirus-associated TCR beta chains were confirmed in vitro to be specific for cytomegalovirus antigens. An earlier analysis of approximately 590 of the donors showed that most TCR beta V segments appeared in productive rearrangements either about 90% or about 30% of the time, which broadly matched IMGT annotations. Because the 87-base-pair reads could not distinguish some IMGT-functional V segments, including TRBV6-2 and TRBV6-3, those segments were excluded. When HLA alleles, especially DR and DQ, strongly co-occurred, attributing TCR associations to individual alleles was difficult. Specific HLA alleles were associated with 18,000 or so TCR beta sequences at a false discovery rate of 0.05 in a later analysis. A later genetic analysis reported fewer N-insertions in productive TCRs among donors in an Asian-associated ancestry cluster than the roughly 690-donor mean. Several of the top co-occurrence clusters appeared to be linked to parvovirus B19, influenza, CMV and Epstein-Barr virus, according to a later analysis. Because HLA typing was unavailable for some donors at each locus, only the typed subset was used in association tests. In a later analysis, TCR association rates were found to vary across HLA loci, with the most associated TCRs seen for DRB1 alleles and the fewest for HLA-C alleles. The classifier was reported to diagnose cytomegalovirus status with high specificity and sensitivity in both the original and validation cohorts. This cohort had only TCR beta chains sequenced, and the lack of alpha or paired-chain data limited which features could be detected. CMV serostatus was the only immune exposure information available for the cohort. A further reported finding was that TCR beta sequences accurately predicted the HLA-A and HLA-B alleles for most subjects in the first cohort.

A remark on this clone: Its antigen is unknown. No quality values exist for individual bases; no much larger clone is one base distant.

The CDR3, cysteine through phenylalanine, is 17 amino acids long. Left in the record is the CDR3 DNA by itself, 51 bases read in frame from the first base. V has 2 bases trimmed and J has 7 bases trimmed; junction bases matching no gene number 12. CDR1 and CDR2 are read off the germline V gene as MGHRA and YSYEKL. The clonotype was recovered from a woman in her thirties in good health and CMV-seronegative. The chain links TRBV4-1 with TRBJ2-7, with TRBD2 matching 12 junction bases. The sequenced sample was PBMCs. CDR3 sequence: CASSQTPSGRAGGEQYF. The DNA is as follows: TGCGCCAGCAGCCAAACCCCTAGCGGGAGGGCCGGAGGGGAGCAGTACTTC.